This record looks at one T cell receptor (beta chain) sequence and its context. Its matching antigen is unknown. This CDR3 region has 14 residues. Germline lookup yields CDR1 SNHLY and CDR2 FYNNEI. Trimming pared 5 bases from V and 4 bases from J, leaving 14 bases between. The table came from immunoSEQ multiplex PCR; TCRdb's copy has only in-frame clones and leaves some out. The sample shows approximately 200,000 clones, 93% of them seen only once. The data belong to a study of T cell responses to AZD1222 COVID-19 vaccine. Study observations and caveats: The donors showed a predominance of white British ancestry and of females, with possible underestimation of clonal diversity. Close to half of all spike-specific TCRs reportedly target regions of the variants that are unmutated.

Source: peripheral blood, taken 28 days after the second AZD1222 dose. The clonotype was recovered from an adult who received the AZD1222 COVID-19 vaccine. The chain joins TRBV2 to TRBJ1-1; D perhaps matches TRBD1 (6 bases). The CDR3 sequence is CASSSTQGVTEAFF. The CDR3 region has the DNA TGTGCCAGCAGTTCCACACAGGGAGTCACTGAAGCTTTCTTT.